This T cell receptor beta chain was documented in a study of chemoradiotherapy in HPV16-positive cancers. Overall study findings and caveats: Only two HPV16-positive patients supplied the functional HPV-specificity definition.

TCRdb keeps only in-frame clones here, not all; method: immunoSEQ multiplex PCR. The profile shows some 1,700 clones, approximately 74% of them singletons. This CDR3 has 17 amino acids. V lost 0 bases, J lost 0 bases, and 12 bases lay in between. Germline V gene data show CDR1 as MNHNS and CDR2 as SASEGT. Remarks on this clone: Its antigen is as yet unknown.

The source material was tumor tissue, sampled from a patient who underwent chemoradiotherapy. This TCR was sampled from a human donor with HPV-associated anogenital cancer. This sequence joins TRBV6-1 and TRBJ2-1; weak D call: TRBD2 (6 bases). The CDR3, as DNA: TGTGCCAGCAGTGAAGCGATAGGTAGCGGCTCCTACAATGAGCAGTTCTTC. It translates to CASSEAIGSGSYNEQFF.